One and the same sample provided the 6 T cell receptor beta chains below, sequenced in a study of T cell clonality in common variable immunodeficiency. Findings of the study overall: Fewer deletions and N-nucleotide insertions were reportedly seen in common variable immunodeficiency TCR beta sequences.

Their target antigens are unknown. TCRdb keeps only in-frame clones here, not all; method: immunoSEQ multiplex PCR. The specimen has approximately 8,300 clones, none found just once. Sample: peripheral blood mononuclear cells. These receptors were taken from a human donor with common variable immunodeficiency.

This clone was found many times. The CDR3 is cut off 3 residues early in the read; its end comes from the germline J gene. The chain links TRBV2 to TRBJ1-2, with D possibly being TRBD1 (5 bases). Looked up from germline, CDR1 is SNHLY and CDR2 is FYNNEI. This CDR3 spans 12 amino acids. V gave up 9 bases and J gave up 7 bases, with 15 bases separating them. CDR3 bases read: TGTGCCAGGAGCAGGGAGTTTGGTGGC. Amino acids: CARSREFGG. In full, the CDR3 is CARSREFGGYTF.

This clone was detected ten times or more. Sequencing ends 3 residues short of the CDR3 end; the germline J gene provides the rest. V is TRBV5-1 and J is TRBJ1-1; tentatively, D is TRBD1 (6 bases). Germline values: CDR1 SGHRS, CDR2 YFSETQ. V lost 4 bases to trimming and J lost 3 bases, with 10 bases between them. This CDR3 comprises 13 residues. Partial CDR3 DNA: TGCGCCAGCAGCCCGGACAGCTACACTGAA. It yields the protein CASSPDSYTE. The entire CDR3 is CASSPDSYTEAFF.

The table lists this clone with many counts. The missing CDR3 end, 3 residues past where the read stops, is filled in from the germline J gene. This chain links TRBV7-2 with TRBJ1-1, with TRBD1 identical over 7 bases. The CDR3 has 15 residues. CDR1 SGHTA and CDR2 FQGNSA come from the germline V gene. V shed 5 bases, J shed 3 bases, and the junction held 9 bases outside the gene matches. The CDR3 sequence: CASSPGSTGDTEAFF. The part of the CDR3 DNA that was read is TGTGCCAGCAGCCCGGGCAGTACAGGGGACACTGAA.

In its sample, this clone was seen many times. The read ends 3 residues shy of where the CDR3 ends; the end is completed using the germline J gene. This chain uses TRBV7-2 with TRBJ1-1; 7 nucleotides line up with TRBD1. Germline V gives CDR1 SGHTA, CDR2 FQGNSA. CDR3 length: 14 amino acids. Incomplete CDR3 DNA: TGTGCCAGCAGCCGAGACAGGGTTTTAGGCTTG. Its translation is CASSRDRVLGL. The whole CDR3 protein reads CASSRDRVLGLAFF.

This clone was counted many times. Incomplete CDR3 DNA: TGTGCCAGCAGCTTGGGTGGGACATCCTCCTACGAG. Translated, it gives CASSLGGTSSYE. The full CDR3 protein is CASSLGGTSSYEQYF. V usage is TRBV7-9 and J usage is TRBJ2-7; tentative D call: TRBD1 (6 bases). The DNA ends 3 residues before the CDR3 does, and the rest of the CDR3 is filled in from the germline J gene. From germline, CDR1 is SEHNR and CDR2 FQNEAQ (reference sequence). V lost 3 bases, J lost 0 bases, and 12 bases lay in between. The CDR3 is made up of 15 amino acids.

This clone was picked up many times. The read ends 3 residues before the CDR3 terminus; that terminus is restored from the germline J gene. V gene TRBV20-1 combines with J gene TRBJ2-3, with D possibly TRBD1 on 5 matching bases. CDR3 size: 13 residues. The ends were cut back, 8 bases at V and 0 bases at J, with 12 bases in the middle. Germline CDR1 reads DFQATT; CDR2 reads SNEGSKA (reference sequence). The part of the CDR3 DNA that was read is TGCAGTAGGGAACAGGTTAGCACAGATACG. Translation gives CSREQVSTDT. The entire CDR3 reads CSREQVSTDTQYF.